The following is a T cell receptor (beta chain) sequence with its context. Its antigen is unidentified. Each cell subset's genomic DNA was divided evenly among several immunoSEQ plates. Profiled with immunoSEQ multiplex PCR; TCRdb holds only in-frame clones, not every one. The table lists approximately 810,000 clones, around 93% of them singletons. This specimen belongs to a study of shared clonotypes between healthy human individuals. General study results and limits: Rarefaction revealed incomplete sorted-subset sequencing despite large depth. Around 5% was the fraction of naive CD4 clonotypes found shared across four donors.

Selected positively for CCR7 and CD45RO-negative, naive CD8 cells excluded terminally differentiated effector memory CD45RA+ cells. Sequencing was carried out using naive CD8+ T cells sorted from blood. The TCR sequence derives from a man aged 30-40 years in good health.

CDR3 in amino acids: CASSLEFYRETQYF. As DNA, the CDR3 is TGTGCCAGCAGCTTAGAATTTTACAGGGAGACCCAGTACTTC. The chain joins TRBV7-9 to TRBJ2-5; D perhaps matches TRBD1 (5 bases). Germline CDR1 SEHNR, CDR2 FQNEAQ (reference sequence). The germline V and J ends were trimmed by 1 base and 5 bases, with 11 bases remaining between them. This CDR3 is built from 14 residues.